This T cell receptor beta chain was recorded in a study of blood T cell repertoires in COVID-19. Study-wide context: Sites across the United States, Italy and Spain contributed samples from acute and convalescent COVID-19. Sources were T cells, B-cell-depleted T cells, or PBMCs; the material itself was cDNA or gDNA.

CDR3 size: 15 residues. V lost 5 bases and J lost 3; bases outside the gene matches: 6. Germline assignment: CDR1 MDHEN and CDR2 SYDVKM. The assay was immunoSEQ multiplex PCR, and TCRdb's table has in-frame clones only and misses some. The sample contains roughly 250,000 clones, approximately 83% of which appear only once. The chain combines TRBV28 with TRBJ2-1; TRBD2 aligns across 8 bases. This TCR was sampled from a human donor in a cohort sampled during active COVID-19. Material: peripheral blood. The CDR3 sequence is CASSILAGLYNEQFF. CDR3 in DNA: TGTGCCAGCAGTATCCTAGCGGGTCTCTACAATGAGCAGTTCTTC.